The 6 T cell receptor beta chains presented below share a single source sample, sequenced in a study of T cell repertoires in cytomegalovirus infection. Their antigens remain unidentified. TCRdb passed the reads through MiXCR, listing each CDR3 protein once. The sample yields approximately 130,000 distinct CDR3 sequences, approximately 24% seen once. Material: PBMCs, sequenced either directly or after in vitro stimulation (not recorded which). These TCRs come from a human donor in good health (CMV status not recorded). Some clones in this sample may be carry-over from other donors' samples.

The chain is built from TRBV20-1 and TRBJ2-3; 10 bases are a match to TRBD1. CDR3 length: 13 amino acids. CDR1 is DFQATT and CDR2 is SNEGSKA in the germline V gene (reference sequence). V was clipped by 6 bases and J by 3 bases; unmatched bases: 3. CDR3 nucleotide sequence: TGCAGTGCGTGGACAGGGGGGACAGATACGCAGTATTTT. It is translated as CSAWTGGTDTQYF.

In DNA, the CDR3 is TGTGCCAGTAAGGGGACGGGCTACGAGCAGTACTTC. Residues: CASKGTGYEQYF. This chain uses TRBV19 with TRBJ2-7; D possibly matches TRBD1 or TRBD2 (5 bases each). Trimming took 7 bases from V and 3 from J, leaving 10 bases between them. The CDR3 consists of 12 residues. Germline assignment: CDR1 LNHDA and CDR2 SQIVND (reference sequence).

The rearrangement uses TRBV6-1 and TRBJ1-5; D call uncertain. V shed 5 bases and J shed 8 bases, with 4 bases lying between them. Germline CDR1 and CDR2: MNHNS and SASEGT. CDR3 length equals 10 residues. The CDR3 coding sequence is TGTGCCAGCAGTTTAAAGCCCCAGCATTTT. Residues: CASSLKPQHF.

The gene calls are TRBV7-9 and TRBJ2-3; no clear D gene. The CDR3 has 14 residues. Germline CDR1 is SEHNR and CDR2 is FQNEAQ (reference sequence). The V and J ends lost 5 bases and 0 bases respectively, with 9 bases between them. In DNA form, the CDR3 reads TGTGCCAGCAGCCGCAGTCTGAGCACAGATACGCAGTATTTT. It specifies CASSRSLSTDTQYF. Full variable domain (missing parts from reference TRBV7-9 and TRBJ2-3): DTGVSQNPRHKITKRGQNVTFRCDPISEHNRLYWYRQTLGQGPEFLTYFQNEAQLEKSRLLSDRFSAERPKGSFSTLEIQRTEQGDSAMYLCASSRSLSTDTQYFGPGTRLTVL.

This clonotype was picked up a small number of times. This chain joins TRBV6-1 and TRBJ2-1; TRBD2 aligns across 14 bases. Germline V gives CDR1 MNHNS, CDR2 SASEGT. V trimming: 6 bases; J trimming: 5 bases; junction bases outside the gene matches: 3. The CDR3 totals 15 residues. The CDR3 nucleotides read TGTGCCAGCAGGGGACTAGCGGGAGCTAACAATGAGCAGTTCTTC. Amino acids: CASRGLAGANNEQFF.

This sequence joins TRBV18 and TRBJ1-1; a weak D match, TRBD1 (6 bases). This CDR3 contains 14 residues. The V end lost 6 bases, the J end lost 9 bases, and 20 bases lay between the germline ends. Germline assignment: CDR1 KGHSH and CDR2 LQKENI. The CDR3 loop reads CASSGQGRREKAFF. CDR3 nucleotides: TGTGCCAGCTCGGGGCAGGGGCGACGAGAAAAAGCTTTCTTT.